The source of this T cell receptor (beta chain) is a study of blood T cell repertoires in COVID-19. Across the study: The cDNA or gDNA used as material had been derived from T cells, B-cell-depleted T cells, or PBMCs.

CDR1 and CDR2 from the germline V gene are GTSNPN and SVGIG (reference sequence). The CDR3 is 11 amino acids. V was clipped by 2 bases and J by 3 bases, with 5 bases between them. Self-reported history from a screening survey and questionnaire set each donor's cohort. This clone came up once. At the DNA level, this CDR3 is encoded by other sequences in the same sample as well. Using immunoSEQ multiplex PCR, the repertoire was profiled, and TCRdb retains in-frame clones only, with some absent. The table includes about 270,000 clones, 88% detected once. The sequencing input was PBMCs or T cells enriched from blood (not recorded which). The V gene is TRBV30, the J gene TRBJ2-7; no clear D. The receptor was isolated from a woman between 40 and 55 years old with acute COVID-19. This chain's CDR3 is CAWSRSYEQYF. CDR3 sequence (DNA): TGTGCCTGGAGTAGGAGCTACGAGCAGTACTTC. Together with reference TRBV30 and TRBJ2-7, the CDR3 gives the full variable domain: SQTIHQWPATLVQPVGSPLSLECTVEGTSNPNLYWYRQAAGRGLQLLFYSVGIGQISSEVPQNLSASRPQDRQFILSSKKLLLSDSGFYLCAWSRSYEQYFGPGTRLTVT.